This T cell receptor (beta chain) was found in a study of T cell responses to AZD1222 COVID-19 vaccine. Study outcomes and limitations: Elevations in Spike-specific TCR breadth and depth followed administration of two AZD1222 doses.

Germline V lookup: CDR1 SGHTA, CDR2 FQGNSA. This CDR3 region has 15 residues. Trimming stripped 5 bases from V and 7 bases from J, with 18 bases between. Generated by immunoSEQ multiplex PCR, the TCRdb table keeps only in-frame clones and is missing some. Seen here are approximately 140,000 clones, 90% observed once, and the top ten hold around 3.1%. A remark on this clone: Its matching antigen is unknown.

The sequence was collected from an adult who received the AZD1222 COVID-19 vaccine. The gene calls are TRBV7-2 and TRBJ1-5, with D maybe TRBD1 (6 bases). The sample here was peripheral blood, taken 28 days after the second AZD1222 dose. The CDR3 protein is CASSLSTGGIQPQHF. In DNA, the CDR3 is TGTGCCAGCAGCCTGTCGACAGGCGGGATCCAGCCCCAGCATTTT. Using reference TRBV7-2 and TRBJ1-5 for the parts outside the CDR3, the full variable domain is GAGVSQSPSNKVTEKGKDVELRCDPISGHTALYWYRQSLGQGLEFLIYFQGNSAPDKSGLPSDRFSAERTGGSVSTLTIQRTQQEDSAVYLCASSLSTGGIQPQHFGDGTRLSIL.